This TCR beta chain appears in the sequencing data of a study of T cell repertoires in cytomegalovirus infection. From the reads, TCRdb called clonotypes with MiXCR, one entry per CDR3 protein. The sample records around 100,000 distinct CDR3 sequences, more than 20% being singletons. Sequencing input: CD8+ T cells from PBMCs. The sequence was obtained from a human donor in good health (CMV status not recorded). Some clones in this sample may be carry-over from other donors' samples.

CDR3 DNA sequence: TGTGCCAGCAGCCAAGATCAACGGAGGTTAGCGGCGGGCACCGGGGAGCTGTTTTTT. As protein: CASSQDQRRLAAGTGELFF. V and J are TRBV14 and TRBJ2-2, with a possible D match to TRBD2 (6 bases). The CDR3 sequence is 19 residues long. Germline V lookup: CDR1 SGHDN, CDR2 FVKESK. V lost 0 bases and J lost 4, with 21 bases in between.